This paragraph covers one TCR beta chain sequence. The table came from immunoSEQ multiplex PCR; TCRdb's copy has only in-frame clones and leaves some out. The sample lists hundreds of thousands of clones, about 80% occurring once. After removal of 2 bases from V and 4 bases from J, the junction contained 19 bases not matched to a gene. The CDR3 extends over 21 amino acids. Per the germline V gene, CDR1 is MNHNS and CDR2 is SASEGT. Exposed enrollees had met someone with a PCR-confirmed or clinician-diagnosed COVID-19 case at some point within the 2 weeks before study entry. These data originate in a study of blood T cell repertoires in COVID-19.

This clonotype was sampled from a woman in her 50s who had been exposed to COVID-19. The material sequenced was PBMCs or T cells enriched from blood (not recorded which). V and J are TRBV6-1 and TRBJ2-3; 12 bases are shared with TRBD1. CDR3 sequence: CASSELPNSGTGGSEADTQYF. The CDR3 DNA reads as TGTGCCAGCAGTGAACTCCCAAACTCCGGGACAGGGGGCAGTGAAGCAGATACGCAGTATTTT.